The 12 T cell receptor beta chains below come from one sample, sequenced in a study of shared clonotypes between healthy human individuals. Assay: immunoSEQ multiplex PCR; the TCRdb copy retains only in-frame clones and omits some. Of some 450,000 clones in the sample, more than 70% were seen once. The specimen sequenced was PBMCs. The source is a woman aged 40 to 55 in good health. Some clones in this sample may be carry-over from other donors' samples.

The rearrangement links TRBV5-4 to TRBJ1-2, with no clear D. Trimming left V 0 bases short and J 4 bases short, with 7 bases between. Germline lookup yields CDR1 SGHNT and CDR2 YYREEE (reference sequence). This CDR3 contains 13 residues. Written as DNA, the CDR3 is TGTGCCAGCAGCTTGGATTACTCCTATGGCTACACCTTC. The encoded protein is CASSLDYSYGYTF.

Concerning this clone itself: One junction end disagrees with the germline gene, perhaps due to a read error. The chain carries TRBV11-2 and TRBJ2-5, with TRBD1 identical over 7 bases. Germline CDR1 reads SGHAT; CDR2 reads FQNNGV. This CDR3 contains 16 residues. CDR3 bases: TGTGCTAGCAGCTCCCAAGGACTCGGGACAGAAGAGACCCAGTACTTC. It specifies CASSSQGLGTEETQYF.

With respect to this clone: A read error is likely here: a far larger clone is one base away. The conserved closing phenylalanine or tryptophan is absent in this CDR3, likely reflecting a read error. The V and J genes are TRBV30 and TRBJ1-5, with D unclear. Germline values: CDR1 GTSNPN, CDR2 SVGIG (reference sequence). Trimming removed 2 bases from V and 0 bases from J, with 5 bases in between. The CDR3 extends over 13 amino acids. The CDR3 DNA reads as TGTGCCTGGAGTTCGGATAGCAATCAGCCCCAGCATTCT. It encodes CAWSSDSNQPQHS.

The chain is built from TRBV5-6 and TRBJ1-5, with unresolved D. This CDR3 spans 14 amino acids. The V end lost 4 bases, the J end lost 6 bases, and 14 bases lay between the germline ends. CDR1 SGHDT and CDR2 YYEEEE come from the germline V gene. CDR3 DNA sequence: TGTGCCAGCAGCACGGCGGGTTCGGGTCAGCCCCAGCATTTT. This sequence encodes CASSTAGSGQPQHF.

The V and J genes are TRBV2 and TRBJ2-4; no definite D call. CDR3 length: 11 residues. V lost 6 bases and J lost 12, with 12 bases in between. Per germline, CDR1 SNHLY and CDR2 FYNNEI. CDR3 region: CASSQEAAQYF. The CDR3 nucleotides read TGTGCCAGCAGCCAAGAGGCGGCTCAGTACTTC.

This clone was recorded once. CDR3 region: CASSPENDDIQYF. The CDR3 region has the DNA TGTGCCAGCTCCCCAGAGAACGATGACATTCAGTACTTC. This chain joins TRBV18 and TRBJ2-4; D is uncertain. This CDR3 region has 13 residues. V was shortened by 6 bases and J by 8 bases, with 14 bases between the two germline ends. CDR1 and CDR2 (germline): KGHSH, LQKENI.

The chain uses TRBV19 and TRBJ2-7; TRBD1 might be the D (6 bases). CDR3 length equals 14 residues. The V gene's germline CDR1 is LNHDA and CDR2 SQIVND (reference sequence). Trimming cost V 0 bases and J 2 bases, with 8 bases left between them. The CDR3 DNA sequence: TGTGCCAGTAGTATAGACAGGGGAACCTACGAGCAGTACTTC. This encodes CASSIDRGTYEQYF.

The chain employs TRBV28 and TRBJ1-4; maybe TRBD1 (6 bases). V shed 8 bases and J shed 3 bases, with 13 bases lying between them. Germline values: CDR1 MDHEN, CDR2 SYDVKM. This CDR3 has 14 residues. The CDR3 DNA follows: TGTGCCAGCGACGGGGGGGCAGCTAATGAAAAACTGTTTTTT. This gives the protein CASDGGAANEKLFF.

This chain joins TRBV11-2 and TRBJ1-2; D not resolved. The CDR3 loop spans 13 amino acids. CDR1 and CDR2 (germline): SGHAT, FQNNGV. Trimming removed 3 bases at V and 6 bases at J, with 11 bases between. CDR3 amino acids: CASSFGGTNGYTF. CDR3 in DNA: TGTGCCAGCAGCTTCGGTGGTACAAATGGCTACACCTTC. Drawing the rest from reference TRBV11-2 and TRBJ1-2, the complete variable domain is EAGVAQSPRYKIIEKRQSVAFWCNPISGHATLYWYQQILGQGPKLLIQFQNNGVVDDSQLPKDRFSAERLKGVDSTLKIQPAKLEDSAVYLCASSFGGTNGYTFGSGTRLTVV.

This chain links TRBV27 with TRBJ1-4; D gene unclear. Germline V gene lookup returns CDR1 MNHEY and CDR2 SMNVEV (reference sequence). This CDR3 spans 14 amino acids. Trimming stripped 2 bases from V and 13 bases from J, with 17 bases between. CDR3 region: CASSLAAFGSGLFF. CDR3 bases: TGTGCCAGCAGTTTAGCGGCCTTTGGTAGCGGACTGTTTTTT. Variable domain in full (rest from reference TRBV27 and TRBJ1-4): EAQVTQNPRYLITVTGKKLTVTCSQNMNHEYMSWYRQDPGLGLRQIYYSMNVEVTDKGDVPEGYKVSRKEKRNFPLILESPSPNQTSLYFCASSLAAFGSGLFFGSGTQLSVL.

The V gene is TRBV5-8, the J gene TRBJ2-7; D gene ambiguous. The V end lost 0 bases, the J end lost 8 bases, and 21 bases lay between the germline ends. The CDR3 sequence is 16 residues long. The germline CDR1 and CDR2 sequences are SGHTS and YDEGEE. The CDR3 nucleotides are TGTGCCAGCAGCTTGGGTGGGCTAGTCCGAAGCCCCAAGCAGTACTTC. Translation: CASSLGGLVRSPKQYF. Based on the CDR3 plus reference TRBV5-8 and TRBJ2-7, the full variable domain is EAGVTQSPTHLIKTRGQQATLRCSPISGHTSVYWYQQALGLGLQFLLWYDEGEERNRGNFPPRFSGRQFPNYSSELNVNALELEDSALYLCASSLGGLVRSPKQYFGPGTRLTVT.

V and J are TRBV6-5 and TRBJ1-5; 7 bases align to TRBD1. The CDR3 length is 15 residues. Germline V CDR1 and CDR2: MNHEY, SVGAGI. V lost 4 bases to trimming and J lost 3 bases; unmatched junction nucleotides: 6. The CDR3 bases are TGTGCCAGCAGTTCACCTACAGGGGTCAATCAGCCCCAGCATTTT. Its translation: CASSSPTGVNQPQHF.